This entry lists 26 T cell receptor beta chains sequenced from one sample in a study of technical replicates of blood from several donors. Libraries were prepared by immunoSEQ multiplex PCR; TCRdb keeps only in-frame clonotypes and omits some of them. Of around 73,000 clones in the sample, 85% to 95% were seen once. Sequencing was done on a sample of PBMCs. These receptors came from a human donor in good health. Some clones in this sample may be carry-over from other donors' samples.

The CDR3 protein is CAWSVTSQGYTF. CDR3 nucleotide sequence: TGTGCCTGGAGTGTAACGAGCCAAGGCTACACCTTC. This chain connects TRBV30 to TRBJ1-2; D unresolved. The CDR3 runs to 12 residues. Trimming shortened V by 0 bases and J by 8 bases, and 10 bases separated the two germline ends. Looked up from germline, CDR1 is GTSNPN and CDR2 is SVGIG (reference sequence).

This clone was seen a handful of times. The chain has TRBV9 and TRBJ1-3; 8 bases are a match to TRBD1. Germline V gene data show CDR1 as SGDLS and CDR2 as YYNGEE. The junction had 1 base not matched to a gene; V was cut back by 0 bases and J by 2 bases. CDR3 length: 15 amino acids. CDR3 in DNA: TGTGCCAGCAGCGTAGAACAGGGGGCTGGAAACACCATATATTTT. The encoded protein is CASSVEQGAGNTIYF.

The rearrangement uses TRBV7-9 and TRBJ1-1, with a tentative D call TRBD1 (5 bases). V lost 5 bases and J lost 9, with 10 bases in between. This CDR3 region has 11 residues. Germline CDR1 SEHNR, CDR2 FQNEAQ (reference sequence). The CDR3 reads CASSIQVKAFF. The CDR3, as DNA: TGTGCCAGCAGCATACAGGTCAAAGCTTTCTTT.

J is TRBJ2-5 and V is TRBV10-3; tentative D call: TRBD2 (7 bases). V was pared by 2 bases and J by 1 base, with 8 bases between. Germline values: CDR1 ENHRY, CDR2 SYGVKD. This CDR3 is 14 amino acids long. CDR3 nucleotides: TGTGCCATCAGTGAGGCGGGGGCCCAAGAGACCCAGTACTTC. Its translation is CAISEAGAQETQYF.

The CDR3 region has the DNA TGCGCCAGCAGCCAAGTCGGGCGGGGTTGGGAGACCCAGTACTTC. It specifies CASSQVGRGWETQYF. The V call is TRBV4-1, the J call TRBJ2-5, with a possible D match to TRBD2 (6 bases). Trimming removed 1 base at V and 5 bases at J, with 14 bases between. Germline V gene sequence: CDR1 MGHRA, CDR2 YSYEKL. The CDR3 spans 15 residues.

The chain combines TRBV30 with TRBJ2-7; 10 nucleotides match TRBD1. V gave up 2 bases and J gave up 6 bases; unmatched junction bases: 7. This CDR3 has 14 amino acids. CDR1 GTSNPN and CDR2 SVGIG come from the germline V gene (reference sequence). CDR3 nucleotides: TGTGCCTGGAGTCCTCGGGACAGGGGAGCCGAGCAGTACTTC. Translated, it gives CAWSPRDRGAEQYF.

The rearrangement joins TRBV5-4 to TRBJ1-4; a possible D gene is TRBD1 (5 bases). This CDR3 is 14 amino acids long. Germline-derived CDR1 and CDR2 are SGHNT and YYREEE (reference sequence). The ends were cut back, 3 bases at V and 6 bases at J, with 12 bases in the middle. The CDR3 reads CASSSRGGDEKLFF. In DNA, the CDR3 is TGTGCCAGCAGCTCCCGGGGGGGGGATGAAAAACTGTTTTTT.

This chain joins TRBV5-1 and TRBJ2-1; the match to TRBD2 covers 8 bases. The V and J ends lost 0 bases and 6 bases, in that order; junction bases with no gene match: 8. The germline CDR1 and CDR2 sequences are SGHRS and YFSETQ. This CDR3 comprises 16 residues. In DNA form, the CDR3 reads TGCGCCAGCAGCTTGGCCGCGACTAGCGTCTCCAATGAGCAGTTCTTC. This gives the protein CASSLAATSVSNEQFF.

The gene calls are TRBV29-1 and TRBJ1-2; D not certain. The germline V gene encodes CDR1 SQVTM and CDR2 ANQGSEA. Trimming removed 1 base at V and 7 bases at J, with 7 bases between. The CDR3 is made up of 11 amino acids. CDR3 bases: TGCAGCGTTGAAGTGGAGCTTGGCTACACCTTC. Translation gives CSVEVELGYTF.

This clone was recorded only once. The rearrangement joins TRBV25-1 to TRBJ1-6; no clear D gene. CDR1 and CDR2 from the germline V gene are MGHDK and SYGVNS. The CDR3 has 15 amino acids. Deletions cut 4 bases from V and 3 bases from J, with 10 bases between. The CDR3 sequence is CASSGVSGYNSPLHF. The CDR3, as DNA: TGTGCCAGCAGTGGGGTTTCGGGCTATAATTCACCCCTCCACTTT. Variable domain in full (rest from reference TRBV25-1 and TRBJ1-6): EADIYQTPRYLVIGTGKKITLECSQTMGHDKMYWYQQDPGMELHLIHYSYGVNSTEKGDLSSESTVSRIRTEHFPLTLESARPSHTSQYLCASSGVSGYNSPLHFGNGTRLTVT.

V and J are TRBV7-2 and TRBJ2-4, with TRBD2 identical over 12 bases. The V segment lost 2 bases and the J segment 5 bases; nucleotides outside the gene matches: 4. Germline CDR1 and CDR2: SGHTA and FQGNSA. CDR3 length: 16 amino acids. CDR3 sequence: CASSLRLAGVQNIQYF. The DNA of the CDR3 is TGTGCCAGCAGCTTAAGACTAGCGGGAGTTCAAAACATTCAGTACTTC. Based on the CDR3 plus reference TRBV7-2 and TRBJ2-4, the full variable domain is GAGVSQSPSNKVTEKGKDVELRCDPISGHTALYWYRQSLGQGLEFLIYFQGNSAPDKSGLPSDRFSAERTGGSVSTLTIQRTQQEDSAVYLCASSLRLAGVQNIQYFGAGTRLSVL.

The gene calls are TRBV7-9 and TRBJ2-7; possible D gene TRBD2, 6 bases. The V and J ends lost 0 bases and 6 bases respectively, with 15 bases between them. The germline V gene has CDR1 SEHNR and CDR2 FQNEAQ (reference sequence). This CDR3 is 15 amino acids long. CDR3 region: CASSLAPGEAGEQYF. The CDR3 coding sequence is TGTGCCAGCAGCTTAGCCCCCGGTGAAGCGGGCGAGCAGTACTTC. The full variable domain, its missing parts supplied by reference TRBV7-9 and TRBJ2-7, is DTGVSQNPRHKITKRGQNVTFRCDPISEHNRLYWYRQTLGQGPEFLTYFQNEAQLEKSRLLSDRFSAERPKGSFSTLEIQRTEQGDSAMYLCASSLAPGEAGEQYFGPGTRLTVT.

The CDR3 DNA follows: TGCAGCGTTGAAGTAGGGGGTGGCAATCAGCCCCAGCATTTT. Amino acid sequence: CSVEVGGGNQPQHF. The chain carries TRBV29-1 and TRBJ1-5; weak D call: TRBD1 (6 bases). V dropped 1 base and J dropped 2 bases, with 9 bases sitting between them. Germline CDR1 SQVTM, CDR2 ANQGSEA. This CDR3 contains 14 residues.

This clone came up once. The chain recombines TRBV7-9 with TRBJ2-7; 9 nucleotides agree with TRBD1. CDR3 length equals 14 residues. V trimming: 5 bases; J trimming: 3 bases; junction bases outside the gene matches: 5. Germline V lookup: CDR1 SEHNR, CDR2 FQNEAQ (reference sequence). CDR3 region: CASSQRDRDYEQYF. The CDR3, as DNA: TGTGCCAGCAGCCAGAGGGACAGGGACTACGAGCAGTACTTC.

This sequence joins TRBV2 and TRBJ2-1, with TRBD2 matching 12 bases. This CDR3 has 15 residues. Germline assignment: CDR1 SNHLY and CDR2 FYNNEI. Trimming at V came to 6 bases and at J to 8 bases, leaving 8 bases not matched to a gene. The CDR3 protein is CASRVGLAGGDEQFF. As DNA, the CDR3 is TGTGCCAGCAGGGTTGGCCTAGCGGGGGGGGATGAGCAGTTCTTC.

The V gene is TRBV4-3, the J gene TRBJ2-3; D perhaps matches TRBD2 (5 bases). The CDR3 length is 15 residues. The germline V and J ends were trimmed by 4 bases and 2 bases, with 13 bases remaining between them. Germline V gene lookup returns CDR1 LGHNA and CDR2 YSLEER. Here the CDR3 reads CASSPGLLHTDTQYF. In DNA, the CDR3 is TGCGCCAGCAGCCCCGGACTCCTACACACAGATACGCAGTATTTT.

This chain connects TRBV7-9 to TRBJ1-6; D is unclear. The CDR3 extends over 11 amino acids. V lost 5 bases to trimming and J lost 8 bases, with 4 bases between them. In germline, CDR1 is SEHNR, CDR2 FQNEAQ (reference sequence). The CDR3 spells CASSRDSPLHF. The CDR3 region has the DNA TGTGCCAGCAGCCGCGATTCACCCCTCCACTTT.

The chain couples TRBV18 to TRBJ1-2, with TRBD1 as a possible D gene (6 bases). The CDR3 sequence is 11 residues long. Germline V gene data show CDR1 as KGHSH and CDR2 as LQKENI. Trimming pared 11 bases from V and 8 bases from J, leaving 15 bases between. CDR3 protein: CAQLGGGGYTF. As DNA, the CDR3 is TGTGCCCAATTAGGGGGGGGCGGCTACACCTTC.

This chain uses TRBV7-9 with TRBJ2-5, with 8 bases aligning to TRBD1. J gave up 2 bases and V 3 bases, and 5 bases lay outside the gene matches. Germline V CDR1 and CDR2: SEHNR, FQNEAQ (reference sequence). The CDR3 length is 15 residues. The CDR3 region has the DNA TGTGCCAGCAGCTTGGCCGGACAGGGACAAGAGACCCAGTACTTC. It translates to CASSLAGQGQETQYF.

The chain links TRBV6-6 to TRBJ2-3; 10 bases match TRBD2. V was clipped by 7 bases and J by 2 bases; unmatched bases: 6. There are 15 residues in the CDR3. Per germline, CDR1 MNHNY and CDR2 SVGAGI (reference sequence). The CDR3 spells CASTSLAGNTDTQYF. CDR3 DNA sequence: TGTGCCAGCACCTCACTAGCGGGGAACACAGATACGCAGTATTTT.

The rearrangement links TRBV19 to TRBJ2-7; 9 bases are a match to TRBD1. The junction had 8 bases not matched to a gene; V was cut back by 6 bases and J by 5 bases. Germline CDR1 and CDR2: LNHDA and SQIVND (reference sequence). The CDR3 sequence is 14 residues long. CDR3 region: CASRPGQGFNEQYF. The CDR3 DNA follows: TGTGCCAGTAGGCCGGGACAGGGCTTCAACGAGCAGTACTTC.

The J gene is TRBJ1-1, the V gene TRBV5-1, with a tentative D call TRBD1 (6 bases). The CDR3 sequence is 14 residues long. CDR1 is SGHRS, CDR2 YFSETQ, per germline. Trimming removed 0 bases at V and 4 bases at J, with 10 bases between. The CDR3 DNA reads TGCGCCAGCAGCTTGGGACAGGATAGCACTGAAGCTTTCTTT. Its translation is CASSLGQDSTEAFF.

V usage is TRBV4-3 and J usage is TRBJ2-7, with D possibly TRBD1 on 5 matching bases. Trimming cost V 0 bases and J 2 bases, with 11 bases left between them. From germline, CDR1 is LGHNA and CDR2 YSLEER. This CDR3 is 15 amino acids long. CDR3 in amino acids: CASSQDIGRAYEQYF. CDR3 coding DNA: TGCGCCAGCAGCCAAGATATCGGCAGGGCCTACGAGCAGTACTTC.

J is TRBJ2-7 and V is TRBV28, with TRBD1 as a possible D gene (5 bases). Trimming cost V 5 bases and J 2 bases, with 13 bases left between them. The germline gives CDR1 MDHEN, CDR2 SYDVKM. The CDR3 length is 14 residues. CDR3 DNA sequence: TGTGCCAGCAGTCCGACAGCCTGGCCCTACGAGCAGTACTTC. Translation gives CASSPTAWPYEQYF.

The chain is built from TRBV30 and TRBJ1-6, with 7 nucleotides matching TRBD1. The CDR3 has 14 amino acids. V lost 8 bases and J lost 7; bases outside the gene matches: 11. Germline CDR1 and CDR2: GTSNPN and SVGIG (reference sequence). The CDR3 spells CAASPTGRNSPLHF. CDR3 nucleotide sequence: TGTGCCGCATCCCCGACAGGGAGGAATTCACCCCTCCACTTT.

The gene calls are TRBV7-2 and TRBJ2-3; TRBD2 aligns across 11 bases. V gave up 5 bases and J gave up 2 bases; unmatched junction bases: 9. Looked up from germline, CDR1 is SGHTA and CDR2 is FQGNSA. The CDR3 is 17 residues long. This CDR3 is CASSILPGLAVTDTQYF. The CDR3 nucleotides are TGTGCCAGCAGCATATTGCCGGGACTAGCGGTCACAGATACGCAGTATTTT.